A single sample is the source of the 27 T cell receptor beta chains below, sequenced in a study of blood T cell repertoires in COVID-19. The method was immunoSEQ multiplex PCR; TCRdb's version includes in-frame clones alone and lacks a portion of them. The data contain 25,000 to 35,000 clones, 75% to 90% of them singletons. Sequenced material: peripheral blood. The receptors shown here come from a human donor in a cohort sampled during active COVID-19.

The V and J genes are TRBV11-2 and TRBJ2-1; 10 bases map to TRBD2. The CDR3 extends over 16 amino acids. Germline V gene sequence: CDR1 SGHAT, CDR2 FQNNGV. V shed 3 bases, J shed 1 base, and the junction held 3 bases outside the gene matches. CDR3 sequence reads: CASSFTSGISYNEQFF. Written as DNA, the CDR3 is TGTGCCAGCAGCTTCACTAGCGGGATATCCTACAATGAGCAGTTCTTC.

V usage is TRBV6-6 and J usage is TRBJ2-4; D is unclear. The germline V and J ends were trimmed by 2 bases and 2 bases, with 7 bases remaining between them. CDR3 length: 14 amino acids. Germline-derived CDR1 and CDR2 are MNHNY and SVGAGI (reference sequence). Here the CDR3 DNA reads TGTGCCAGCAGTTACGCAGAACCCAAAAACATTCAGTACTTC. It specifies CASSYAEPKNIQYF.

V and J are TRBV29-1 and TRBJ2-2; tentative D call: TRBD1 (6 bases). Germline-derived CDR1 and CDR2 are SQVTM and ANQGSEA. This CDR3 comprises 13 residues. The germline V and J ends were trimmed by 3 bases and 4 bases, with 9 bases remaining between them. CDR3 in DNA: TGCAGCGTTGACAGGGGCGGCACCGGGGAGCTGTTTTTT. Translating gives CSVDRGGTGELFF.

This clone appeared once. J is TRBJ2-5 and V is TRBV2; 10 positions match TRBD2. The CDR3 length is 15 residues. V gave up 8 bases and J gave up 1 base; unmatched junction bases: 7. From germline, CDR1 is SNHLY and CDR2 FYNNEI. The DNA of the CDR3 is TGTGCCAGCGCGGGGGCTAGCGGGGGCCAAGAGACCCAGTACTTC. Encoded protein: CASAGASGGQETQYF.

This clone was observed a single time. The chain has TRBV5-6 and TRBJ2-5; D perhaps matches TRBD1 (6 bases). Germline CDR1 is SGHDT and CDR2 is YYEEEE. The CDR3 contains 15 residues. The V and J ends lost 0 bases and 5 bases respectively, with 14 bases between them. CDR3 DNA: TGTGCCAGCAGCTTGGCCAGGGGAAGGTGGGAGACCCAGTACTTC. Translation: CASSLARGRWETQYF.

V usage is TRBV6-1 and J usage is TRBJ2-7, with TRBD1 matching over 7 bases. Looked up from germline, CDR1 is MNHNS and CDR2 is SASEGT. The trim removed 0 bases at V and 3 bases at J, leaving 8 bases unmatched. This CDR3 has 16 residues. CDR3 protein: CASSEALRNRGYEQYF. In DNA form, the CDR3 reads TGTGCCAGCAGTGAAGCCCTAAGGAACAGGGGCTACGAGCAGTACTTC.

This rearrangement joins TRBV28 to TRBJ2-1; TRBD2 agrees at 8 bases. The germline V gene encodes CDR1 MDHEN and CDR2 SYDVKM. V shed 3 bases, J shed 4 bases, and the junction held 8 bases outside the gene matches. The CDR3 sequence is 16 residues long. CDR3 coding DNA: TGTGCCAGCAGTTTCGGGGGGGAGGGAGAGTACAATGAGCAGTTCTTC. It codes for CASSFGGEGEYNEQFF.

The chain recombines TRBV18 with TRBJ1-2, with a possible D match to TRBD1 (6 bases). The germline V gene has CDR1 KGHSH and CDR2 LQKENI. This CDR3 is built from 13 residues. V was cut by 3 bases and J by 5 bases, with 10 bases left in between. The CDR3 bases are TGTGCCAGCTCACCGCTACAGGGTTATGGCTACACCTTC. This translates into CASSPLQGYGYTF.

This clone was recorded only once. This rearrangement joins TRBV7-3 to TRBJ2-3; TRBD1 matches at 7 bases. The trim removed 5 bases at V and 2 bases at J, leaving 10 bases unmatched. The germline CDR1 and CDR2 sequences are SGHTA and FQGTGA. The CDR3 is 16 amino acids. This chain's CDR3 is CASSRPGQEYTDTQYF. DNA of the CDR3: TGTGCCAGCAGCCGGCCTGGACAGGAGTACACAGATACGCAGTATTTT.

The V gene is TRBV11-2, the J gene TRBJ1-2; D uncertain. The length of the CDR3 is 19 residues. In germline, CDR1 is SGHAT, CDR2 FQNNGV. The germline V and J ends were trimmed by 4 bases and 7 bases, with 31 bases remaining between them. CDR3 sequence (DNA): TGTGCCAGCAGCTCAAACCCCCCGTTAGATATCGTATCCGGGTTTGGCTACACCTTC. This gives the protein CASSSNPPLDIVSGFGYTF.

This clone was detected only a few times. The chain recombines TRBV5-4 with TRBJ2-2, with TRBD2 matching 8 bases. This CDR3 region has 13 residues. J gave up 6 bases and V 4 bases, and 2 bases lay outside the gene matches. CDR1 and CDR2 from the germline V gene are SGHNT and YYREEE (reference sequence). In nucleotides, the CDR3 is TGTGCCAGCAGCCGGGGGGGATCCGGGGAGCTGTTTTTT. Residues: CASSRGGSGELFF. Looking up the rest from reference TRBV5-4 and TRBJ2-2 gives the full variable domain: ETGVTQSPTHLIKTRGQQVTLRCSSQSGHNTVSWYQQALGQGPQFIFQYYREEENGRGNFPPRFSGLQFPNYSSELNVNALELDDSALYLCASSRGGSGELFFGEGSRLTVL.

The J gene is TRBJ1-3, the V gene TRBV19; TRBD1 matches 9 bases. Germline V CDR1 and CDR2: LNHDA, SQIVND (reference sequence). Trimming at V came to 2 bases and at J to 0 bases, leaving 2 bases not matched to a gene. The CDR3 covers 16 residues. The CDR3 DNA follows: TGTGCCAGTAGTATACCGGGACAGGGCTCTGGAAACACCATATATTTT. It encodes CASSIPGQGSGNTIYF.

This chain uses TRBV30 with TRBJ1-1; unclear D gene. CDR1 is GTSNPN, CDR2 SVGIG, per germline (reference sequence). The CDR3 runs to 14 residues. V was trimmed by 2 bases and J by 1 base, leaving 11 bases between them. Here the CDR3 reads CAWSTGRGNTEAFF. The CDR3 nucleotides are TGTGCCTGGAGTACGGGAAGAGGGAACACTGAAGCTTTCTTT.

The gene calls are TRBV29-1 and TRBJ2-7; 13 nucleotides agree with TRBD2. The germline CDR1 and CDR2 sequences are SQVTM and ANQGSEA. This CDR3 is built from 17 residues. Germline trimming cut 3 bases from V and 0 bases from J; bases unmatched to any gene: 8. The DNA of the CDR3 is TGCAGCGTTGACGGACTAGCGGGAGACCAGAGCTCCTACGAGCAGTACTTC. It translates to CSVDGLAGDQSSYEQYF.

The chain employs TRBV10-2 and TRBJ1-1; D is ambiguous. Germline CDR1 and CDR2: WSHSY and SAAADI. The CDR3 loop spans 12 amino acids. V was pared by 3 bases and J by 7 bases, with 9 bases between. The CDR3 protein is CASSESGNEAFF. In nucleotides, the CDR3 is TGCGCCAGCAGTGAATCCGGGAATGAAGCTTTCTTT.

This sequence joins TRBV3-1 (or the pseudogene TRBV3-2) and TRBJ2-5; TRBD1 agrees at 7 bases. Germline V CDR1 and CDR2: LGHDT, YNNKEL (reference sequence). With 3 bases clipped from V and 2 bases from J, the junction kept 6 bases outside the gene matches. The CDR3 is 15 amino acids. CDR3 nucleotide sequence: TGTGCCAGCAGCCAGGTCCCGGGACAGCAAGAGACCCAGTACTTC. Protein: CASSQVPGQQETQYF.

CDR3 in DNA: TGTGCCAGCTCGATGACAGGGCCGAGCACAGATACGCAGTATTTT. Its translation: CASSMTGPSTDTQYF. The rearrangement links TRBV18 to TRBJ2-3; TRBD1 aligns across 7 bases. J gave up 0 bases and V 6 bases, and 6 bases lay outside the gene matches. Per the germline V gene, CDR1 is KGHSH and CDR2 is LQKENI. This CDR3 region has 15 residues.

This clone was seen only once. CDR3 DNA: TGTGCCAGCAGCTTAGATAAAGCCAAAAACATTCAGTACTTC. This codes for CASSLDKAKNIQYF. The rearrangement joins TRBV7-2 to TRBJ2-4, with D uncertain. V gave up 1 base and J gave up 0 bases, with 4 bases separating them. Germline CDR1 SGHTA, CDR2 FQGNSA. The CDR3 spans 14 residues.

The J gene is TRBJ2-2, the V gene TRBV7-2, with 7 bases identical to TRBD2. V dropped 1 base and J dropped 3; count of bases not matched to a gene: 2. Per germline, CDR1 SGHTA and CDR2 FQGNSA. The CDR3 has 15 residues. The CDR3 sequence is CASSLGAGDTGELFF. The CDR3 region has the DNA TGTGCCAGCAGCTTAGGGGCGGGGGACACCGGGGAGCTGTTTTTT.

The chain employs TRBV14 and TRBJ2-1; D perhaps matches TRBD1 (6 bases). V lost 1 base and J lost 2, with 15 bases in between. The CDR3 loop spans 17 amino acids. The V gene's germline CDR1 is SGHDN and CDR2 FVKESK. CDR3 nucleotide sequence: TGTGCCAGCAGCCAAGGGGCTCGGACAGCAACCTACAATGAGCAGTTCTTC. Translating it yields CASSQGARTATYNEQFF.

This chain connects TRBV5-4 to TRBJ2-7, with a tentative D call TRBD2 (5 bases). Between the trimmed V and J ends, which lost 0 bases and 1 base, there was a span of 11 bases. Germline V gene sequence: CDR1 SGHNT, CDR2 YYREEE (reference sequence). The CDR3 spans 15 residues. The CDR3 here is CASSLVTGFSYEQYF. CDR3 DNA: TGTGCCAGCAGCTTGGTGACGGGATTTTCCTACGAGCAGTACTTC.

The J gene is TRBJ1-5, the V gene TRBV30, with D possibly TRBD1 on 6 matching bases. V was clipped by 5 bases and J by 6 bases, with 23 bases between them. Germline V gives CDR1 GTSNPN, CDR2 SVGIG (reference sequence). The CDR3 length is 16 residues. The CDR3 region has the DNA TGTGCCTGGGACACAGGGAATACAGGGTTAGGTCAGCCCCAGCATTTT. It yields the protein CAWDTGNTGLGQPQHF.

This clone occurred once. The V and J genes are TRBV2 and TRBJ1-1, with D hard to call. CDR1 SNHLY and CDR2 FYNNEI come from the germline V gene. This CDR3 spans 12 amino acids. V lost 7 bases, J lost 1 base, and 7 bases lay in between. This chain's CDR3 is CASKLRNTEAFF. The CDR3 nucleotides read TGTGCCAGCAAACTGAGGAACACTGAAGCTTTCTTT.

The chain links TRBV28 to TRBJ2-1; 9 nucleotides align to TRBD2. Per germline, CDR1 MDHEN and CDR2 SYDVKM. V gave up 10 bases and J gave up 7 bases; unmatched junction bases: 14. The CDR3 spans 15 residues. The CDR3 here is CATSRSSGSWNEQFF. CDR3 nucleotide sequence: TGTGCCACCTCCCGGAGTAGCGGGAGTTGGAATGAGCAGTTCTTC.

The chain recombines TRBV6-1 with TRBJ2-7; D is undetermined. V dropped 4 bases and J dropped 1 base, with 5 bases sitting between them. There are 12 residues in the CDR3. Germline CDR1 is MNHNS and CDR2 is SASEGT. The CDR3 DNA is TGTGCCAGCAGTGGGAGTTCCTACGAGCAGTACTTC. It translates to CASSGSSYEQYF.

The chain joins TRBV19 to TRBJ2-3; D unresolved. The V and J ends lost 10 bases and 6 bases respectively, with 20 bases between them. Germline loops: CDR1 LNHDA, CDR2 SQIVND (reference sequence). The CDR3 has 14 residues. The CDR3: CATLLRGVRDTQYF. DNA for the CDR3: TGTGCCACCCTACTACGCGGTGTTCGGGATACGCAGTATTTT.

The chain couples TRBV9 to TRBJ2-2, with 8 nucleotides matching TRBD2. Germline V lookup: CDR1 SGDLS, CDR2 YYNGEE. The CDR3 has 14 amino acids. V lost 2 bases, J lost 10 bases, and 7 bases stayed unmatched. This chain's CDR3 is CASSVSSGGLELFF. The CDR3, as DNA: TGTGCCAGCAGCGTTTCGAGCGGGGGTTTGGAGCTGTTTTTT.